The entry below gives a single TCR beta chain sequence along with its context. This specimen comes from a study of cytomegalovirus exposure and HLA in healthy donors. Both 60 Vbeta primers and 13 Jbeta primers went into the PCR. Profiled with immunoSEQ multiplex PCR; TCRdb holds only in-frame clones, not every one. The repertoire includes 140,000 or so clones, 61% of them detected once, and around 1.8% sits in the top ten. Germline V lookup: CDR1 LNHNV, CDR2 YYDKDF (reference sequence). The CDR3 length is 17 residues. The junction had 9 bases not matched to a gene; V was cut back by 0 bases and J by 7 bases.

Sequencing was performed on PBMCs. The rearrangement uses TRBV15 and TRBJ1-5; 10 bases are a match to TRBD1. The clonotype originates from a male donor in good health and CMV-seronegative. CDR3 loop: CATSRDTGQGLEQPQHF. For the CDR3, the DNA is TGTGCCACCAGCAGAGATACGGGACAGGGGCTGGAGCAGCCCCAGCATTTT.